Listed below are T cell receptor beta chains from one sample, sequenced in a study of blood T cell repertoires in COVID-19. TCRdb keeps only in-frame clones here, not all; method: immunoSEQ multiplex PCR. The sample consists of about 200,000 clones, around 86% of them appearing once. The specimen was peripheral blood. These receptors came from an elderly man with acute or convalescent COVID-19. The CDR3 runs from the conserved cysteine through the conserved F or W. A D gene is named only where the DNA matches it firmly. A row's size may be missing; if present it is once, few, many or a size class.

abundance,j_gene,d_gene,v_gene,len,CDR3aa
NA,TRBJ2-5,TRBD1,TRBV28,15,CASSSSGTAQETQYF
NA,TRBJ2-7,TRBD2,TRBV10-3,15,CAIAYGAGGVYEQYF
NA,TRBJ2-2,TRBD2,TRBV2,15,CATRAGAPATGELFF
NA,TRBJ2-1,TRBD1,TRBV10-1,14,CARLRQGGYNEQFF
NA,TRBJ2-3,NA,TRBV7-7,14,CASSPGPGTDTQYF
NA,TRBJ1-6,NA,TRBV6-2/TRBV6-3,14,CASSYPDRNSPLHF
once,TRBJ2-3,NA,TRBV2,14,CASRLGEHTDTQYF
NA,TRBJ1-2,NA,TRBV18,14,CASSPQGSNYGYTF
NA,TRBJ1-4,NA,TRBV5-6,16,CASSLGGITTNEKLFF
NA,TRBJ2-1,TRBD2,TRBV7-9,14,CATKTSGRRNEQFF
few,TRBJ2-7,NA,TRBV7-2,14,CASSFDRSSYEQYF
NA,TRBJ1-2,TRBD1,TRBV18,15,CASSTDRIIGNGYTF
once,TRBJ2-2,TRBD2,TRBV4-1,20,CASSQRAPGTSGREDGELFF
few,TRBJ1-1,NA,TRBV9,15,CASSNRENIFTEAFF
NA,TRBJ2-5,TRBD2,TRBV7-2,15,CASSLGLAGVETQYF
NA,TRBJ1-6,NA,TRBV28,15,CASSSLGQNNSPLHF
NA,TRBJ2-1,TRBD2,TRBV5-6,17,CASSSGGSGRTYNEQFF
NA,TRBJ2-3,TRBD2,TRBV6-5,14,CASKVSGGQDTQYF
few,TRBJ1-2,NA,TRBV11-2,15,CASSLGRVRVDGYTF
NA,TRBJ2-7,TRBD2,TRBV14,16,CASSRSSGSRGYEQYF
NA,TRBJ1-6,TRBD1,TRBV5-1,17,CASSLSGQGAFNSPLHF
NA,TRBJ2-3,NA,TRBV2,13,CASSGTWADTQYF
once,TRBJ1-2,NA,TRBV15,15,CATRPREGINYGYTF
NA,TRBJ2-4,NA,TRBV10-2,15,CASRVSRVGKNIQYF
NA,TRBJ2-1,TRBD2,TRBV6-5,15,CASTPFAGERVEQFF
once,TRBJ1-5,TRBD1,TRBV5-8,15,CASTRTGVGNQPQHF
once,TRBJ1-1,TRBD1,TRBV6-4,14,CASSDSIQGSEAFF
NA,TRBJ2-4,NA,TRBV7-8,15,CASSRGASVENIQYF
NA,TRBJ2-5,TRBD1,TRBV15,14,CATSEGTVQETQYF
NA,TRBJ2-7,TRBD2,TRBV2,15,CASRKLREGTHEQYF
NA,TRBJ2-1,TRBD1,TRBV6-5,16,CASSYGGTGVVDEQFF
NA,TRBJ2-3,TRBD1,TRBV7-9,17,CASSKDRAGSSTDTQYF
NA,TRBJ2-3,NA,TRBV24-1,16,CATSLSRAGSSDTQYF
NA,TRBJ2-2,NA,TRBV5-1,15,CASSFIAGQSGELFF
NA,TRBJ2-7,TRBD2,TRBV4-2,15,CASSQSLAGPNEQYF
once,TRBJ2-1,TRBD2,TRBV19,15,CATEAGTSSYNEQFF
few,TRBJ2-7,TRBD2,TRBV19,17,CASSIGTSGRLVYEQYF
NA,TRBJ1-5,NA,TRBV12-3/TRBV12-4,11,CASSQDQPQHF
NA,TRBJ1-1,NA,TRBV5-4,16,CASSFGGTGGSTEAFF
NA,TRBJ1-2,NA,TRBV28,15,CASSSTGSKNYGYTF
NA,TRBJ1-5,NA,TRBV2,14,CASSERRSNQPQHF
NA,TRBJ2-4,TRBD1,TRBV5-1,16,CASSWAGQAVGDIQYF
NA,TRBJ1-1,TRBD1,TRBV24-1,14,CATSGQGVNTEAFF
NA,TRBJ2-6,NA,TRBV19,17,CASSIEEWVAGANVLTF
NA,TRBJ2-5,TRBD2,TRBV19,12,CASSRGGETQYF
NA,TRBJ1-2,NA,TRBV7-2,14,CASSLENSNYGYTF
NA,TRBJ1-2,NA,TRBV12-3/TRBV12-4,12,CASSLGQYGYTF
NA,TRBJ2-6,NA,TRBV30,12,CAYTSGANVLTF
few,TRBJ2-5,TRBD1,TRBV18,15,CASSTSTGALETQYF